One and the same sample provided the 18 T cell receptor beta chains below, sequenced in a study of cytomegalovirus exposure and HLA in healthy donors. The method was immunoSEQ multiplex PCR; TCRdb's version includes in-frame clones alone and lacks a portion of them. Altogether tens of thousands of clones are present, roughly 96% being singletons, with the ten largest covering approximately 3.4%. Sequenced input: PBMCs. The receptors here all came from a man aged 18 to 29 in good health and CMV-seronegative.

The gene calls are TRBV19 and TRBJ1-2, with 7 bases aligning to TRBD1. The germline V gene has CDR1 LNHDA and CDR2 SQIVND (reference sequence). With V trimmed by 0 bases and J by 4 bases, 8 bases remained unmatched. This CDR3 contains 16 residues. CDR3 nucleotide sequence: TGTGCCAGTAGTATAGAAGGCCAGGACAGGCTCTATGGCTACACCTTC. Translation gives CASSIEGQDRLYGYTF.

The V gene is TRBV6-5, the J gene TRBJ1-5; tentatively, D is TRBD1 (6 bases). The germline gives CDR1 MNHEY, CDR2 SVGAGI. The length of the CDR3 is 14 residues. With 6 bases removed from V and 3 bases from J, the gap between germline ends came to 12 bases. The CDR3 nucleotides read TGTGCCAGCAGCTCGGGGGGCCCCAATCAGCCCCAGCATTTT. Its translation: CASSSGGPNQPQHF.

This chain links TRBV2 with TRBJ1-4; D perhaps matches TRBD1 (5 bases). The CDR3 runs 15 residues. The V end was cut by 6 bases, the J end by 6 bases, with 17 bases between. From germline, CDR1 is SNHLY and CDR2 FYNNEI. The CDR3 DNA is TGTGCCAGCAGCGCTGACAGCCTCCCCGATGAAAAACTGTTTTTT. Translating it yields CASSADSLPDEKLFF. The whole variable domain, filled in from reference TRBV2 and TRBJ1-4, reads EPEVTQTPSHQVTQMGQEVILRCVPISNHLYFYWYRQILGQKVEFLVSFYNNEISEKSEIFDDQFSVERPDGSNFTLKIRSTKLEDSAMYFCASSADSLPDEKLFFGSGTQLSVL.

The chain couples TRBV2 to TRBJ2-2, with 7 bases lining up with TRBD1. V trimming: 3 bases; J trimming: 4 bases; junction bases outside the gene matches: 11. Looked up from germline, CDR1 is SNHLY and CDR2 is FYNNEI. The CDR3 covers 17 residues. The CDR3 region has the DNA TGTGCCAGCAGTGATACTCCAACAGGGGCCGGCACCGGGGAGCTGTTTTTT. It translates to CASSDTPTGAGTGELFF.

The chain has TRBV29-1 and TRBJ1-1; 7 nucleotides agree with TRBD1. There are 11 residues in the CDR3. CDR1 and CDR2 from the germline V gene are SQVTM and ANQGSEA. The V and J ends lost 5 bases and 5 bases, in that order; junction bases with no gene match: 2. CDR3 sequence (DNA): TGCAGCGTTAGGGGACAGACTGAAGCTTTCTTT. It codes for CSVRGQTEAFF.

This clone was found once. This sequence joins TRBV11-3 and TRBJ2-1; 8 nucleotides align to TRBD1. The CDR3 is 16 amino acids. Germline loops: CDR1 SGHNT, CDR2 YENEEA. J gave up 3 bases and V 0 bases, and 4 bases lay outside the gene matches. The CDR3 spells CASSLDGQGLYNEQFF. CDR3 in DNA: TGTGCCAGCAGCTTAGACGGACAGGGCCTCTACAATGAGCAGTTCTTC.

This clone was seen just once. The chain is built from TRBV7-9 and TRBJ1-1, with D possibly being TRBD1 (5 bases). In germline, CDR1 is SEHNR, CDR2 FQNEAQ (reference sequence). V gave up 5 bases and J gave up 10 bases, with 20 bases separating them. This CDR3 spans 14 amino acids. The chain's CDR3 is CASSIDRGWVGAFF. The CDR3 coding sequence is TGTGCCAGCAGCATTGACAGAGGTTGGGTTGGAGCTTTCTTT.

This chain links TRBV9 with TRBJ1-1; 9 nucleotides line up with TRBD1. Germline V gene data show CDR1 as SGDLS and CDR2 as YYNGEE. Trimming took 2 bases from V and 0 from J; bases not matched to a gene: 17. This CDR3 region has 20 residues. CDR3 protein: CASSVVIKYRDRAMNTEAFF. The CDR3 DNA reads as TGTGCCAGCAGCGTTGTTATTAAGTACCGGGACAGGGCTATGAACACTGAAGCTTTCTTT.

CDR3: CASRGTSTDTQYF. The CDR3 nucleotides are TGTGCCAGCAGGGGGACTAGCACAGATACGCAGTATTTT. The chain employs TRBV7-2 and TRBJ2-3, with D maybe TRBD2 (6 bases). V was trimmed by 6 bases and J by 0 bases, leaving 7 bases between them. The CDR3 length is 13 residues. CDR1 and CDR2 from the germline V gene are SGHTA and FQGNSA.

This chain links TRBV6-5 with TRBJ2-7; TRBD1 agrees at 10 bases. CDR3 length equals 13 residues. Trimming cost V 5 bases and J 5 bases; bases outside gene matches: 3. The germline gives CDR1 MNHEY, CDR2 SVGAGI. CDR3 region: CASSPGQGNEQYF. The CDR3 bases are TGTGCCAGCAGTCCGGGACAGGGGAACGAGCAGTACTTC.

This clone was observed a single time. The chain employs TRBV7-2 and TRBJ1-1; D is possibly TRBD1 (5 bases). The CDR3 has 14 residues. Deletions cut 5 bases from V and 4 bases from J, with 14 bases between. The V gene's germline CDR1 is SGHTA and CDR2 FQGNSA. CDR3 sequence (DNA): TGTGCCAGCAGCCTCTTTCAGGGAGGCACTGAAGCTTTCTTT. It encodes CASSLFQGGTEAFF.

The chain employs TRBV27 and TRBJ1-2; 9 bases fit TRBD1. Losses at the gene ends were 0 bases for V and 8 bases for J; bases not matched to a gene: 7. CDR3 length: 15 amino acids. Germline-derived CDR1 and CDR2 are MNHEY and SMNVEV (reference sequence). The CDR3 spells CASSLSGGQGRGYTF. CDR3 nucleotide sequence: TGTGCCAGCAGTTTATCGGGGGGACAGGGAAGGGGCTACACCTTC.

The chain employs TRBV19 and TRBJ2-1, with D possibly TRBD2 on 5 matching bases. Between the trimmed V and J ends, which lost 5 bases and 6 bases, there was a span of 14 bases. Germline loops: CDR1 LNHDA, CDR2 SQIVND (reference sequence). This CDR3 has 14 residues. CDR3 region: CASSLRGKGNEQFF. CDR3 DNA sequence: TGTGCCAGTAGTCTCCGGGGTAAAGGCAATGAGCAGTTCTTC.

The chain recombines TRBV9 with TRBJ1-3; possible D gene TRBD1, 5 bases. From germline, CDR1 is SGDLS and CDR2 YYNGEE. The CDR3 has 15 residues. The ends were cut back, 0 bases at V and 8 bases at J, with 15 bases in the middle. DNA for the CDR3: TGTGCCAGCAGCGTAGACCAAGGGGAGGGTTACACCATATATTTT. Translated: CASSVDQGEGYTIYF.

On this clone: It is unclear where the CDR3 begins or ends on the DNA, so no DNA is shown, and the CDR3 is as TCRdb lists it. The genes are TRBV30 and TRBJ1-1; the table calls TRBD1, which could not be checked here. The CDR3 is 11 residues long, counting both termini. The germline gives CDR1 GTSNPN, CDR2 SVGIG (reference sequence). The CDR3 reads CAWSVAAGARF.

The J gene is TRBJ1-2, the V gene TRBV19, with D perhaps matching TRBD1 (5 bases). CDR1 and CDR2 (germline): LNHDA, SQIVND (reference sequence). This CDR3 has 15 residues. The V end lost 6 bases, the J end lost 6 bases, and 20 bases lay between the germline ends. In nucleotides, the CDR3 is TGTGCCAGTAGCTTACAGGCGGGGACGTTGAATGGCTACACCTTC. Encoded protein: CASSLQAGTLNGYTF.

The rearrangement uses TRBV30 and TRBJ2-1, with 8 bases lining up with TRBD1. From germline, CDR1 is GTSNPN and CDR2 SVGIG (reference sequence). The CDR3 extends over 14 amino acids. The V segment lost 2 bases and the J segment 6 bases; nucleotides outside the gene matches: 6. CDR3 loop: CAWSLGQDGNEQFF. The CDR3 nucleotides read TGTGCCTGGAGTCTGGGACAGGACGGCAATGAGCAGTTCTTC. The full variable domain, completed using reference TRBV30 and TRBJ2-1, is SQTIHQWPATLVQPVGSPLSLECTVEGTSNPNLYWYRQAAGRGLQLLFYSVGIGQISSEVPQNLSASRPQDRQFILSSKKLLLSDSGFYLCAWSLGQDGNEQFFGPGTRLTVL.

This chain connects TRBV21-1 to TRBJ1-1; the tabulated D call, TRBD1, remains unverified against the DNA. TRBV21-1 has pseudogene status. CDR3 size: 16 residues. CDR3 sequence (DNA): TGTGCCAGCAGCGCCCGGACAGGGGGAGTAGGAACTGAAGCTTTCTTT. Its translation: CASSARTGGVGTEAFF.